The subject of this entry is one T cell receptor (beta chain). Its cognate antigen is unknown. Germline CDR1 is LGHNA and CDR2 is YNFKEQ. The CDR3 runs 15 residues. With V trimmed by 0 bases and J by 3 bases, 5 bases remained unmatched. This sample was taken from a study of a mutant IDH1 vaccine in newly diagnosed glioma. General observations from the study: The occurrence of vaccine-induced immune responses was seen in over 85% of patients.

Time point noted: week 35, safety follow-up. Doses of 300 ug of mutant IDH1 20-mer peptide were given with topical imiquimod. The repertoire was sequenced with immunoSEQ multiplex PCR; TCRdb's copy has only in-frame clones and lacks some. The sample yields about 32,000 clones, roughly 80% seen once. The origin of this receptor is a woman under 30 with glioma. The sample was PBMCs, taken from a glioma patient whose treatment included an IDH1 peptide vaccine. The gene calls are TRBV4-2 and TRBJ2-7, with 7 nucleotides matching TRBD1. The CDR3 DNA follows: TGTGCCAGCAGCCAAGAGGGACCAGGGGGCTACGAGCAGTACTTC. Encoded protein: CASSQEGPGGYEQYF.